This TCR beta chain comes out of a study of T cell responses to AZD1222 COVID-19 vaccine. Study results and caveats: In a largely white British group with more females than males, clonal diversity was possibly underestimated. Reportedly, close to half of spike-specific TCRs are directed against unmutated variant regions. With dominance at 160-218 and 743-854, vaccine-associated CD4 TCRs spanned spike.

The table came from immunoSEQ multiplex PCR; TCRdb's copy has only in-frame clones and leaves some out. Of around 200,000 clones in the sample, more than 75% were seen once. To note about this clone: What it recognizes is unknown.

CDR1 is KGHSH and CDR2 is LQKENI in the germline V gene. Trimming took 6 bases from V and 3 from J; bases not matched to a gene: 3. This CDR3 has 14 residues. The sequencing here drew on peripheral blood, taken 28 days after the second AZD1222 dose. The V and J genes are TRBV18 and TRBJ2-5, with TRBD1 identical over 11 bases. The clonotype comes from an adult who received the AZD1222 COVID-19 vaccine. As DNA, the CDR3 is TGTGCCAGCTCGAGGGGACAGGGGGAAGAGACCCAGTACTTC. Translation gives CASSRGQGEETQYF.